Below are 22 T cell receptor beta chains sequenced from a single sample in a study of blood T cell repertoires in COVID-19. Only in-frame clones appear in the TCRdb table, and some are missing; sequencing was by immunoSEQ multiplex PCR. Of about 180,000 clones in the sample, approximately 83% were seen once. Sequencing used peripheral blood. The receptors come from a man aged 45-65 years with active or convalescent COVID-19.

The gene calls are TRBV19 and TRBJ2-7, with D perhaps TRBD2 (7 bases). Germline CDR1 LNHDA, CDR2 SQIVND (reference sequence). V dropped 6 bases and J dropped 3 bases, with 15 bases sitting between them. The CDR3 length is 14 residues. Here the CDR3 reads CASRLKGGYYEQYF. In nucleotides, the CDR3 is TGTGCCAGTAGACTGAAGGGGGGGTACTACGAGCAGTACTTC.

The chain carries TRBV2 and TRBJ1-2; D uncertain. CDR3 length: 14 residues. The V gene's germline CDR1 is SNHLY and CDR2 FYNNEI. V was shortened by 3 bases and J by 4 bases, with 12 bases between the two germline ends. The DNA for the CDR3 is TGTGCCAGCAGTGATTTAGTTAGCGGCTATGGCTACACCTTC. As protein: CASSDLVSGYGYTF.

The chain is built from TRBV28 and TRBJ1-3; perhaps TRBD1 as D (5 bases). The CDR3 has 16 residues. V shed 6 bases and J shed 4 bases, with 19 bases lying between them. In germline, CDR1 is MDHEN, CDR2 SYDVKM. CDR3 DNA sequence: TGTGCCAGCAGGGGCTCGGCGGGGCAGCCCGGAAACACCATATATTTT. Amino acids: CASRGSAGQPGNTIYF.

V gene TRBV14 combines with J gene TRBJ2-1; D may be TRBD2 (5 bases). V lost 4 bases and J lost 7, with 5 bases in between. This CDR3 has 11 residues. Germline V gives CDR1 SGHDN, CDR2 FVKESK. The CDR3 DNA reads TGTGCCAGCAGCCGGACTAATGAGCAGTTCTTC. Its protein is CASSRTNEQFF.

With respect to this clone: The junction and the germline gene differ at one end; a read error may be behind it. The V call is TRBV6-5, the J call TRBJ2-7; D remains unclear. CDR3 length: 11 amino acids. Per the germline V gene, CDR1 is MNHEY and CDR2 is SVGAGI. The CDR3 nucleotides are TGTGCCAGCAGTTACGACTCGCCCTTTGACTTC. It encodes CASSYDSPFDF.

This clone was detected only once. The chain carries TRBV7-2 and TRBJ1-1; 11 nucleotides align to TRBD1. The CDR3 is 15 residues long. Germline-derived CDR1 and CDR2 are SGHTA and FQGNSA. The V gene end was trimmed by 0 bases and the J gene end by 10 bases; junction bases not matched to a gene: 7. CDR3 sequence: CASSLAGDRGFVAFF. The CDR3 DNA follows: TGTGCCAGCAGCTTAGCGGGGGACAGGGGGTTCGTAGCTTTCTTT.

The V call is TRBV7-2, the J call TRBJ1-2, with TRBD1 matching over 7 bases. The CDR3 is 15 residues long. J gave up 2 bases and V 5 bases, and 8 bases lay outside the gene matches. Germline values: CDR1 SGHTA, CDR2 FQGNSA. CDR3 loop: CASSGHRDSNYGYTF. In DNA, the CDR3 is TGTGCCAGCAGCGGTCACCGGGACAGCAACTATGGCTACACCTTC.

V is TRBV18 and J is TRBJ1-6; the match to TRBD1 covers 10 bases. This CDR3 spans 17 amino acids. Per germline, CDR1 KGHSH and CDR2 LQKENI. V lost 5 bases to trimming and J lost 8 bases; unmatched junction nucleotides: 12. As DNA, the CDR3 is TGTGCCAGCTCATCAACCGGGACAGGGGCTCGGGATTCACCCCTCCACTTT. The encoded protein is CASSSTGTGARDSPLHF.

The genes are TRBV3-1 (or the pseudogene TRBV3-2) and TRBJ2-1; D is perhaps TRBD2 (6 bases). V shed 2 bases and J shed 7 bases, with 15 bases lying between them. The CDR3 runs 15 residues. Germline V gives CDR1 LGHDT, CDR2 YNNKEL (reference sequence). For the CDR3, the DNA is TGTGCCAGCAGCCAACAGGGCGGGAATCTTAATGAGCAGTTCTTC. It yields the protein CASSQQGGNLNEQFF.

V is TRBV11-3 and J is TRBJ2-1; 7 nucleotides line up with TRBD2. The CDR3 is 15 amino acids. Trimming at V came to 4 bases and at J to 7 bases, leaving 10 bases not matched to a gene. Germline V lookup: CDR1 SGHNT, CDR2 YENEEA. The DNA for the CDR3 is TGTGCCAGCAGCTACGGGGGGTCAAAAAAAAATGAGCAGTTCTTC. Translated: CASSYGGSKKNEQFF.

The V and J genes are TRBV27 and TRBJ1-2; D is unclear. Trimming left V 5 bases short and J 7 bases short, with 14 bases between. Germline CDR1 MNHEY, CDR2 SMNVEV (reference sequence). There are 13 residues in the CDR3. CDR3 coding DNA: TGTGCCAGCAGTCTAGCTTCGGGATCTGGCTACACCTTC. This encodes CASSLASGSGYTF.

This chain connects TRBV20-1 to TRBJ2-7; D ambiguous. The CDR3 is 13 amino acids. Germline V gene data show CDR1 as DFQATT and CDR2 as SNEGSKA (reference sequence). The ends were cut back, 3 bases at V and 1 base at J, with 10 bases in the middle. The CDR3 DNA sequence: TGCAGTGCTAGTTATCCAGGATCCTACGAGCAGTACTTC. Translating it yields CSASYPGSYEQYF.

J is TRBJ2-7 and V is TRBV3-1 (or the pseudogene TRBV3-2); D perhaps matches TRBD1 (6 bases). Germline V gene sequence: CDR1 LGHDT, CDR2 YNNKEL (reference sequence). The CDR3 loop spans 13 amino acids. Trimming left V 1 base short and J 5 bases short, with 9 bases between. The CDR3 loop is CASSQASGDEQYF. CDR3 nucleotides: TGTGCCAGCAGCCAAGCGTCAGGGGACGAGCAGTACTTC.

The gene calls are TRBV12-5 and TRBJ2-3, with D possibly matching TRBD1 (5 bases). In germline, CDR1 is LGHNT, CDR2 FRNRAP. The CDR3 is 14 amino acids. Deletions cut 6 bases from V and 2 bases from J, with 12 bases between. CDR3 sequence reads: CASGRDSPTDTQYF. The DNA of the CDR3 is TGTGCTAGTGGCCGTGACAGTCCCACAGATACGCAGTATTTT.

The CDR3 protein is CSVEAGQGEGYTF. The CDR3 DNA follows: TGCAGCGTTGAAGCGGGACAGGGGGAAGGCTACACCTTC. The gene calls are TRBV29-1 and TRBJ1-2, with TRBD1 matching over 11 bases. CDR1 and CDR2 from the germline V gene are SQVTM and ANQGSEA. Trimming removed 1 base from V and 8 bases from J; junction bases left unmatched: 3. The CDR3 length is 13 residues.

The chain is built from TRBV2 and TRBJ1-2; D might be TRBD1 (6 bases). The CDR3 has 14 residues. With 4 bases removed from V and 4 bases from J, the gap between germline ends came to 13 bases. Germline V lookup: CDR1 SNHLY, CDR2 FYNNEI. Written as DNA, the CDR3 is TGTGCCAGCAGTGGGCGAGGACAGAGCTATGGCTACACCTTC. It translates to CASSGRGQSYGYTF.

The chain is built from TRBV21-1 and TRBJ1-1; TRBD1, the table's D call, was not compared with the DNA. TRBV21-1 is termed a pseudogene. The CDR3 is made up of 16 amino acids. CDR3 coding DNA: TGTGCCAGCAGCAGGGGAGGACAGGAGATGAACACTGAAGCTTTCTTT. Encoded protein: CASSRGGQEMNTEAFF.

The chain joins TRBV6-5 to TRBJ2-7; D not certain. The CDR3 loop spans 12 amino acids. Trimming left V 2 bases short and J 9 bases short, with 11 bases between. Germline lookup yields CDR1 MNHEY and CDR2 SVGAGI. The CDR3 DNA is TGTGCCAGCAGTTACCCGGAGACGGGGCAGTACTTC. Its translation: CASSYPETGQYF.

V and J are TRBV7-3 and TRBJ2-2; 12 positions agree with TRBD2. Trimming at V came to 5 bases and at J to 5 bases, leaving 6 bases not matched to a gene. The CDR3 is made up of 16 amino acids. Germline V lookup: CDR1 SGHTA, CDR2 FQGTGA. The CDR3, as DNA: TGTGCCAGCAGCAAGACTAGCGGGAGTGGAACCGGGGAGCTGTTTTTT. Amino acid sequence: CASSKTSGSGTGELFF.

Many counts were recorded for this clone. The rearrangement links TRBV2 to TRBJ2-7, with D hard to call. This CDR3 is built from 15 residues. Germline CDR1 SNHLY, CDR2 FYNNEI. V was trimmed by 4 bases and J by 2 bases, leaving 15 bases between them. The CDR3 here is CASSGVGGMTYEQYF. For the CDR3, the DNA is TGTGCCAGCAGTGGAGTTGGCGGTATGACCTACGAGCAGTACTTC. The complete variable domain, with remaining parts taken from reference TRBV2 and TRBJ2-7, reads EPEVTQTPSHQVTQMGQEVILRCVPISNHLYFYWYRQILGQKVEFLVSFYNNEISEKSEIFDDQFSVERPDGSNFTLKIRSTKLEDSAMYFCASSGVGGMTYEQYFGPGTRLTVT.

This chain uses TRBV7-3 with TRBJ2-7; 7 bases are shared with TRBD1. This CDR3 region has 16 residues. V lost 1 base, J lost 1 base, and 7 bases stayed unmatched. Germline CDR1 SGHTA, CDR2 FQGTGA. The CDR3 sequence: CASSLSGQGESYEQYF. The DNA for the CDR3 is TGTGCCAGCAGCTTAAGTGGCCAGGGGGAGTCCTACGAGCAGTACTTC.

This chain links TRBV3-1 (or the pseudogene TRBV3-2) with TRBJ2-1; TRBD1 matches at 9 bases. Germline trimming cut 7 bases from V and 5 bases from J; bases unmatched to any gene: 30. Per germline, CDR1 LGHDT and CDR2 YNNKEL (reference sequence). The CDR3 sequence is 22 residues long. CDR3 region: CASNQIGGDRVLRPTPDNEQFF. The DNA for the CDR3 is TGTGCCAGCAACCAGATAGGTGGGGACAGGGTTTTACGACCAACGCCGGACAATGAGCAGTTCTTC.